The 27 T cell receptor beta chains below come from one sample, sequenced in a study of shared clonotypes between healthy human individuals. Profiling relied on immunoSEQ multiplex PCR, and the TCRdb table lists in-frame clones only, not all of them. The sample has around 2.1 million clones; approximately 94% are singletons. CD45RO-negative CD8 cells positively selected for CCR7 made up the naive population, which excluded terminally differentiated effector memory CD45RA+ cells. The specimen was naive CD8+ T cells from PBMCs. The receptors were gathered from a man in his late teens or twenties in good health. Some clones in this sample may be carry-over from other donors' samples.

The J gene is TRBJ2-7, the V gene TRBV5-1, with 7 bases that match TRBD1. Per the germline V gene, CDR1 is SGHRS and CDR2 is YFSETQ. V was pared by 5 bases and J by 2 bases, with 10 bases of the junction left unmatched. The CDR3 is made up of 15 amino acids. CDR3 amino acids: CASREDMGTAYEQYF. In DNA, the CDR3 is TGCGCCAGCAGGGAAGACATGGGGACAGCCTACGAGCAGTACTTC. Using reference TRBV5-1 and TRBJ2-7 for the parts outside the CDR3, the full variable domain is KAGVTQTPRYLIKTRGQQVTLSCSPISGHRSVSWYQQTPGQGLQFLFEYFSETQRNKGNFPGRFSGRQFSNSRSEMNVSTLELGDSALYLCASREDMGTAYEQYFGPGTRLTVT.

The J gene is TRBJ2-7, the V gene TRBV19; D is undetermined. Trimming took 3 bases from V and 3 from J, leaving 12 bases between them. CDR3 length: 14 residues. CDR1 and CDR2 from the germline V gene are LNHDA and SQIVND (reference sequence). The CDR3: CASSIGYRIYEQYF. For the CDR3, the DNA is TGTGCCAGTAGTATCGGGTACCGTATCTACGAGCAGTACTTC.

The chain's CDR3 is CASSEKGSYSYEQYF. The CDR3 DNA reads TGTGCCAGCAGTGAAAAGGGAAGCTACTCCTACGAGCAGTACTTC. The rearrangement joins TRBV2 to TRBJ2-7; D not resolved. The CDR3 runs 15 residues. V was pared by 2 bases and J by 0 bases, with 11 bases between. The germline gives CDR1 SNHLY, CDR2 FYNNEI.

J is TRBJ1-2 and V is TRBV7-9; D might be TRBD1 (6 bases). Germline V CDR1 and CDR2: SEHNR, FQNEAQ (reference sequence). The CDR3 length is 15 residues. V dropped 1 base and J dropped 4 bases, with 13 bases sitting between them. In DNA, the CDR3 is TGTGCCAGCAGCTTAGAGGGGACATCAGTCTATGGCTACACCTTC. It yields the protein CASSLEGTSVYGYTF.

In this sample, this clone turned up once. The genes are TRBV15 and TRBJ2-7; the match to TRBD1 covers 11 bases. Germline V gene data show CDR1 as LNHNV and CDR2 as YYDKDF (reference sequence). V lost 4 bases to trimming and J lost 5 bases; unmatched junction nucleotides: 13. The CDR3 runs to 17 residues. CDR3 region: CATSTDRGLPRIDEQYF. As DNA, the CDR3 is TGTGCCACCAGCACGGACAGGGGGCTACCCAGGATCGACGAGCAGTACTTC.

The chain joins TRBV19 to TRBJ1-2; D ambiguous. V was clipped by 3 bases and J by 2 bases, with 10 bases between them. Per the germline V gene, CDR1 is LNHDA and CDR2 is SQIVND (reference sequence). The CDR3 sequence is 14 residues long. CDR3 protein: CASSILALNYGYTF. The CDR3 DNA is TGTGCCAGTAGTATCCTCGCACTGAACTATGGCTACACCTTC.

The chain couples TRBV13 to TRBJ1-5, with D possibly TRBD1 on 5 matching bases. Between the trimmed V and J ends, which lost 8 bases and 6 bases, there was a span of 14 bases. This CDR3 spans 13 amino acids. Germline-derived CDR1 and CDR2 are PRHDT and FYEKMQ (reference sequence). The CDR3 spells CASSGGLAQPQHF. The CDR3 nucleotides read TGTGCCAGCTCGGGGGGTTTGGCTCAGCCCCAGCATTTT.

This clone was found once. This sequence joins TRBV9 and TRBJ2-7; 8 nucleotides agree with TRBD2. CDR3 length: 14 amino acids. The V gene end was trimmed by 3 bases and the J gene end by 2 bases; junction bases not matched to a gene: 4. The V gene's germline CDR1 is SGDLS and CDR2 YYNGEE. The CDR3: CASSGKRGTYEQYF. The DNA of the CDR3 is TGTGCCAGCAGCGGTAAGCGGGGGACCTACGAGCAGTACTTC.

This clone was found once. The V gene is TRBV7-9, the J gene TRBJ1-1; D gene uncertain. The CDR3 is 14 residues long. Germline CDR1 reads SEHNR; CDR2 reads FQNEAQ (reference sequence). The V and J ends lost 4 bases and 1 base respectively, with 10 bases between them. DNA of the CDR3: TGTGCCAGCAGCTGGCCGGGTCCGAACACTGAAGCTTTCTTT. This codes for CASSWPGPNTEAFF.

V is TRBV30 and J is TRBJ1-6, with 8 positions matching TRBD1. Germline CDR1 and CDR2: GTSNPN and SVGIG (reference sequence). The CDR3 sequence is 16 residues long. V trimming: 3 bases; J trimming: 0 bases; junction bases outside the gene matches: 4. The DNA of the CDR3 is TGTGCCTGGAGAGGGGACAGGAGCTCCTATAATTCACCCCTCCACTTT. It is translated as CAWRGDRSSYNSPLHF.

J is TRBJ1-1 and V is TRBV6-1; a weak D match, TRBD1 (5 bases). Germline-derived CDR1 and CDR2 are MNHNS and SASEGT. V lost 0 bases to trimming and J lost 8 bases, with 22 bases between them. The CDR3 has 17 residues. The CDR3 coding sequence is TGTGCCAGCAGTGAAGCGGACGAGGGGCGATCTTCGGGCGAAGCTTTCTTT. Translating it yields CASSEADEGRSSGEAFF.

Here the CDR3 reads CASSAPGQGASGYTF. The CDR3 coding sequence is TGTGCCAGCAGCGCCCCGGGACAGGGGGCGTCGGGCTACACCTTC. The rearrangement joins TRBV9 to TRBJ1-2, with TRBD1 matching over 12 bases. Germline V gene sequence: CDR1 SGDLS, CDR2 YYNGEE. The J segment lost 8 bases and the V segment lost 3 bases, leaving 8 bases of the junction unmatched. This CDR3 has 15 amino acids.

The V call is TRBV6-1, the J call TRBJ1-5; D is uncertain. CDR3 size: 13 residues. Deletions cut 3 bases from V and 5 bases from J, with 8 bases between. The V gene's germline CDR1 is MNHNS and CDR2 SASEGT. CDR3 region: CASSDTLYQPQHF. DNA for the CDR3: TGTGCCAGCAGTGATACACTATATCAGCCCCAGCATTTT.

The sample holds one count of this clone. The chain recombines TRBV5-3 with TRBJ2-1; D may match TRBD1 or TRBD2 (6 bases each). TRBV5-3 is placed among ORFs of uncertain function. V was trimmed by 4 bases and J by 4 bases, leaving 15 bases between them. This CDR3 comprises 15 residues. The CDR3 DNA is TGTGCCAGAAGCCCCCGGGGGCGGCAATACAATGAGCAGTTCTTC. Protein sequence: CARSPRGRQYNEQFF.

V is TRBV11-2 and J is TRBJ2-5; D perhaps matches TRBD2 (6 bases). There are 15 residues in the CDR3. Deletions cut 1 base from V and 4 bases from J, with 13 bases between. In germline, CDR1 is SGHAT, CDR2 FQNNGV. The CDR3 spells CASSLGRGSRETQYF. For the CDR3, the DNA is TGTGCCAGCAGCTTAGGCCGGGGGTCCCGAGAGACCCAGTACTTC.

The DNA for the CDR3 is TGTGCCAGCAGCCTCTGGGCCATTAATAGCAATCAGCCCCAGCATTTT. Residues: CASSLWAINSNQPQHF. The chain couples TRBV5-6 to TRBJ1-5; no reliable D call. V shed 4 bases and J shed 0 bases, with 14 bases lying between them. Germline values: CDR1 SGHDT, CDR2 YYEEEE. The CDR3 loop spans 16 amino acids. Based on the CDR3 plus reference TRBV5-6 and TRBJ1-5, the full variable domain is DAGVTQSPTHLIKTRGQQVTLRCSPKSGHDTVSWYQQALGQGPQFIFQYYEEEERQRGNFPDRFSGHQFPNYSSELNVNALLLGDSALYLCASSLWAINSNQPQHFGDGTRLSIL.

The gene calls are TRBV4-2 and TRBJ1-1; a weak D match, TRBD1 (5 bases). The CDR3 extends over 13 amino acids. Trimming removed 6 bases at V and 3 bases at J, with 11 bases between. Looked up from germline, CDR1 is LGHNA and CDR2 is YNFKEQ. CDR3 residues: CASRPSGDTEAFF. CDR3 DNA sequence: TGTGCCAGCAGACCTTCGGGGGACACTGAAGCTTTCTTT.

The chain recombines TRBV7-9 with TRBJ2-5; 8 nucleotides agree with TRBD1. Trimming at V came to 4 bases and at J to 4 bases, leaving 5 bases not matched to a gene. Germline CDR1 and CDR2: SEHNR and FQNEAQ (reference sequence). The CDR3 runs 14 residues. The CDR3 bases are TGTGCCAGCAGCTCTGGACAGGGCGGAGAGACCCAGTACTTC. Encoded protein: CASSSGQGGETQYF.

In the case of this clone: Distinct nucleotide sequences in the sample also encode this CDR3. This CDR3 reads CASSPGGNTEAFF. The CDR3 DNA reads TGTGCCAGCAGCCCCGGGGGGAACACTGAAGCTTTCTTT. The rearrangement links TRBV5-4 to TRBJ1-1, with a weak D call TRBD1 (5 bases). The CDR3 contains 13 residues. Germline V lookup: CDR1 SGHNT, CDR2 YYREEE (reference sequence). The V end was cut by 4 bases, the J end by 1 base, with 8 bases between.

J is TRBJ2-7 and V is TRBV4-3, with TRBD2 matching over 13 bases. The CDR3 has 17 residues. Germline V gene sequence: CDR1 LGHNA, CDR2 YSLEER. J gave up 2 bases and V 4 bases, and 8 bases lay outside the gene matches. The CDR3, as DNA: TGCGCCAGCAGCCTTGGGACTAGCGGGGAACCTCCCTACGAGCAGTACTTC. Its translation: CASSLGTSGEPPYEQYF.

The V call is TRBV7-2, the J call TRBJ2-7, with D uncertain. The CDR3 totals 14 residues. Trimming removed 4 bases at V and 7 bases at J, with 17 bases between. Germline V lookup: CDR1 SGHTA, CDR2 FQGNSA. CDR3 nucleotides: TGTGCCAGCAGCTCCGCTGCCGGGTCTGCAGAGCAGTACTTC. Its translation: CASSSAAGSAEQYF. Variable domain in full (rest from reference TRBV7-2 and TRBJ2-7): GAGVSQSPSNKVTEKGKDVELRCDPISGHTALYWYRQSLGQGLEFLIYFQGNSAPDKSGLPSDRFSAERTGGSVSTLTIQRTQQEDSAVYLCASSSAAGSAEQYFGPGTRLTVT.

The chain has TRBV10-1 and TRBJ1-4, with D hard to call. The germline gives CDR1 WNHNN, CDR2 SYGVQD (reference sequence). The V end was cut by 7 bases, the J end by 0 bases, with 12 bases between. The CDR3 is 15 amino acids. The CDR3: CASKRVPTTNEKLFF. Written as DNA, the CDR3 is TGCGCCAGCAAGCGGGTACCTACAACTAATGAAAAACTGTTTTTT.

This chain links TRBV5-1 with TRBJ2-3; TRBD1 matches at 7 bases. The germline V gene encodes CDR1 SGHRS and CDR2 YFSETQ. V lost 2 bases to trimming and J lost 4 bases; unmatched junction nucleotides: 4. CDR3 length: 14 residues. The CDR3 region has the DNA TGCGCCAGCAGCTTTACAGGGGACGCAGATACGCAGTATTTT. Protein: CASSFTGDADTQYF.

The rearrangement uses TRBV30 and TRBJ2-5; the match to TRBD1 covers 7 bases. The J call may be in error: the DNA end matches TRBJ2-7 better. Germline-derived CDR1 and CDR2 are GTSNPN and SVGIG (reference sequence). CDR3 length: 18 amino acids. The CDR3 region is CAWSVQIDRERARAEQYF. The CDR3 bases are TGTGCCTGGAGTGTACAGATAGACAGGGAAAGGGCAAGAGCCGAGCAGTACTTC.

This chain joins TRBV28 and TRBJ1-3; D is possibly TRBD1 (6 bases). CDR1 MDHEN and CDR2 SYDVKM come from the germline V gene. V was shortened by 6 bases and J by 5 bases, with 26 bases between the two germline ends. This CDR3 is built from 18 residues. For the CDR3, the DNA is TGTGCCAGCAGCTCAGTCCGTCGGGACAAGACTCGGCGAAACACCATATATTTT. Protein sequence: CASSSVRRDKTRRNTIYF.

This sequence joins TRBV6-1 and TRBJ2-5, with TRBD2 as a possible D gene (6 bases). Germline CDR1 MNHNS, CDR2 SASEGT. There are 16 residues in the CDR3. V was trimmed by 6 bases and J by 3 bases, leaving 20 bases between them. The CDR3 region has the DNA TGTGCCAGCAGCGAATTGGACGATAGGACTAAAGAGACCCAGTACTTC. Encoded protein: CASSELDDRTKETQYF.

The rearrangement uses TRBV13 and TRBJ2-5; 10 bases fit TRBD1. After removal of 5 bases from V and 4 bases from J, the junction contained 7 bases not matched to a gene. CDR1 PRHDT and CDR2 FYEKMQ come from the germline V gene (reference sequence). This CDR3 is built from 15 residues. The CDR3 region has the DNA TGTGCCAGCAGCGCCTCCGGGACAGGGGTAGAGACCCAGTACTTC. It specifies CASSASGTGVETQYF.